This TCR beta chain emerged from a study of quantifying T cell responses using KT2 cells. Study-wide background: RNA was reverse transcribed with TCR alpha and beta constant-region primers.

With regard to this clonotype: Its antigen is unidentified.

The cDNA 3' end received a ligated oligonucleotide with a UMI. The first PCR ran approximately 4 cycles with an equimolar RC1.1 and RC1.2 beta primer mix. MiXCR, run by TCRdb on the UMI-ligation and nested PCR reads, gives a single entry per CDR3 protein. Of approximately 43,000 distinct CDR3 sequences listed, about 15% are singletons. V was pared by 5 bases and J by 1 base, with 9 bases of the junction left unmatched. This CDR3 is 17 amino acids long. Germline CDR1 and CDR2: SGHVS and FQNEAQ. Findings of the study overall: Detection of KT2 sequences held at the lowest tested level, about one cell per 100,000 PBMC.

V is TRBV7-8 and J is TRBJ1-1, with 11 bases that match TRBD1. The source of this sequence is a human donor. The specimen was PBMCs spiked with cells of the T cell clone KT2. The CDR3 loop reads CASSLRTGGARNTEAFF. CDR3 bases: TGTGCCAGCAGCCTACGGACAGGGGGCGCGAGGAACACTGAAGCTTTCTTT.